This T cell receptor beta chain was captured by sequencing in a study of blood T cells in healthy people across ages. Overall study results and limits: Higher diversity, along with more naive CD4+ cells, distinguished long-lived donors from aged donors.

A second PCR, run for about 6 to 11 cycles, used a sample-barcoded 5' primer plus a J-beta primer mix. TCRdb called the 5' RACE reads again in MiXCR, with one record for every CDR3 protein. The sample comprises 750,000 to 1,000,000 distinct CDR3 sequences, just under 30% of which are singletons, and 10% rests with the top ten. This clonotype was counted many times. Its cognate antigen is unknown. The same data also contributed to another study, on T cells of mothers and their children.

The receptor comes from a woman aged 35 to 49 in good health. The specimen was blood.

DNA for the CDR3: TGCGCCAGCAGCCCGAGGGTTGACTATAATTCACCCCTCCACTTT. This encodes CASSPRVDYNSPLHF. This chain joins TRBV5-1 and TRBJ1-6; no definite D call. The CDR3 runs 15 residues. CDR1 is SGHRS and CDR2 is YFSETQ in the germline V gene. Trimming cost V 4 bases and J 3 bases, with 11 bases left between them.